This T cell receptor beta chain was obtained from a study of shared clonotypes between healthy human individuals (dated by TCRdb to 2020 to 2022). In the study overall: The cohort comprised a couple of women and a few men aged 18 to 49 years. Libraries were prepared and TCR repertoires were sequenced by different laboratories using diverse techniques, in order to increase sequencing depth and limit assay-specific biases. The study deeply sequenced blood TCR repertoires of about 5 healthy adults to estimate repertoire size and the extent of clonotype sharing between individuals. For each donor, CD4 naive and CD4 memory were each run on three plates, CD8 naive on two plates, and CD8 memory on one plate. Leukapheresis yielded between about 0.85 and 10 billion PBMCs per donor. Findings and caveats that apply to the study as a whole: Pairwise subsampling indicated that sequencing depth was expected to affect the degree of clonotype sharing among donors. Naive subsets generally had larger estimated clonotype richness than memory subsets did. Higher generation probabilities were observed for clonotypes shared by all four sorted-subset donors than for non-shared clonotypes. Because the study included only a small number of donors, the genetic and exposure-history diversity represented was limited. Incomplete sequencing was indicated by rarefaction of sorted-subset datasets, despite the large sequencing depth. Across a handful of donors, around 5.4% of naive CD4, 3.5% of naive CD8, about 2.3% of memory CD4, and about 0.44% of memory CD8 clonotypes were shared. Sampling was limited to blood, and TCR repertoires in tissue likely differ from TCR repertoires in blood.

Taken from the germline V gene, the CDR1 and CDR2 loops are MDHEN and SYDVKM. CDR3 length: 15 amino acids, cysteine to phenylalanine. Solely the CDR3 DNA is kept, with 45 bases framed from the first base. The junction shows trimming of 3 bases on V and 2 bases on J, plus 11 bases between the germline ends. Notes on this clone: The antigen it recognizes is unknown. No quality values exist for individual bases; no much larger clone is one base distant.

Using the deep immunoSEQ assay, multiplex PCR amplified TCR CDR3 regions from genomic DNA. Extracted genomic DNA from each cell subset was spread evenly across all wells of several immunoSEQ 96-well plates, with each plate serving as a replicate. For sorted subsets, around 200 ng genomic DNA, equal to 25,000 to 35,000 T cell genomes, was loaded into each replicate PCR. Purified libraries were measured with a Qubit 3.0 fluorometer, size-checked on a Bioanalyzer 2100, and measured again with the KAPA Library Quantification kit. Each immunoSEQ 96-well plate was sequenced on its own single-read 150-cycle Illumina NextSeq 550 flow cell. As for how the authors treated the data: Because the immunoSEQ output held only junctional sequences and lacked quality scores, the filtering could not match the filtering applied to full-length reads. To assign V/J genes and CDR3, sequences were annotated using PyIR, a Python wrapper for IgBLAST v1.9, with IMGT germline references. Reads with weak V/J assignments (E-value above 1e-6), missing CDR3, stop codons, out-of-frame junctions, or ambiguous translated residues were removed. A V3J clonotype was defined by an identical inferred V gene, J gene, and CDR3 amino acid sequence. Percentage overlap between repertoires was computed as shared unique clonotypes divided by the size of the smaller repertoire. Repertoire richness was assessed with RTK rarefaction, the Chao1 estimator, and Recon v2.1 estimates of unobserved clonotypes. OLGA was used to compute generation probabilities for all TCRbeta clonotypes that the gDNA method yielded from a few donors. As stored in TCRdb, this immuneACCESS dataset retains in-frame rearrangements with V and J assigned. A fraction of the clones does not appear; measured against another copy, unresolved V genes explain less than half of the discrepancy, and the remainder lacks a known reason. The V and J calls and clone size were taken over from that table, and D and trimming were inferred from the DNA. Recorded for this sample are hundreds of thousands of clones; roughly 95% of them occurred a single time. Jointly, the top ten make up approximately 0.1% of the sample.

CD8 naive samples consisted of CD45RO-negative cells that were positively selected for CCR7, yielding a CD45RA+CCR7+ population without TemRA cells. Donors were healthy HIV-negative adults with no recently reported acute infections or vaccinations. Every donor was a Caucasian adult living in Nashville, Tennessee, USA. Blood was collected by leukapheresis, and PBMCs were isolated by Ficoll-Histopaque density gradient centrifugation and then cryopreserved in liquid nitrogen vapor phase. Purity and quantity of every magnetically sorted T cell population were checked by analytical flow cytometry. Each sorted fraction had its genomic DNA isolated and then quantified by UV absorbance on a Nanodrop 2000c.

Sequenced input: naive CD8+ T cells sorted from blood. This sample's cell subset or site label indicates: CD45RA+CCR7+. The receptor's source is a woman aged 25 to 39 in good health. The chain is assembled from TRBV28 and TRBJ1-5; the D gene identity is not certain. CDR3 sequence: CASSLAGKGNQPQHF. The DNA sequence follows: TGTGCCAGCAGTTTGGCTGGGAAGGGCAATCAGCCCCAGCATTTT.